Following are 26 T cell receptor beta chains from one sample sequenced in a study of tumor and adjacent non-tumor tissue in lung cancer. This sample's RNA came from whole unsorted tissue. Distant lung tissue was collected more than 3 cm away from the tumor edge. A modified ARM-PCR protocol with three rounds of nested PCR amplified TCRbeta. Each CDR3 protein gets one entry after TCRdb re-called the multiplex PCR reads with MiXCR. The repertoire holds 45,000 to 65,000 distinct CDR3 sequences, with about 80% as singletons. What was sequenced was distant non-tumor lung tissue. These receptor sequences come from a woman aged 60-70 years with non-small cell lung cancer.

This clonotype was observed many times. V is TRBV30 and J is TRBJ1-3; D gene unclear. V lost 0 bases, J lost 4 bases, and 4 bases lay in between. CDR1 is GTSNPN and CDR2 is SVGIG in the germline V gene (reference sequence). The CDR3 loop spans 12 amino acids. The CDR3 region is CAWSVGGNTIYF. The CDR3 coding sequence is TGTGCCTGGAGTGTCGGAGGAAACACCATATATTTT.

Regarding this clonotype: A junction boundary mismatches the germline segment, possibly from a read error. The gene calls are TRBV6-2 or TRBV6-3 and TRBJ2-4; D gene unclear. The germline V gene has CDR1 MNHEY and CDR2 SVGEGT. The CDR3 is 13 residues long. CDR3 region: CASSYDVQRIQYF. In DNA form, the CDR3 reads TGCGCAAGCAGTTACGATGTCCAAAGAATTCAGTACTTC.

The table lists this clonotype with a count of one. At one of its ends the junction is not consistent with the germline gene, which may arise from a read error. This chain connects TRBV20-1 to TRBJ1-5, with D tentatively TRBD1 (6 bases). Germline loops: CDR1 DFQATT, CDR2 SNEGSKA (reference sequence). The CDR3 is 13 residues long. The CDR3 here is CSARTVSYQPQHF. The CDR3 DNA follows: TGCAGTGCAAGGACAGTTAGCTATCAGCCCCAGCATTTT.

This clonotype was detected ten times or more. The chain joins TRBV6-5 to TRBJ1-1; D not resolved. Trimming shortened V by 0 bases and J by 3 bases, and 11 bases separated the two germline ends. The V gene's germline CDR1 is MNHEY and CDR2 SVGAGI. The CDR3 totals 15 residues. CDR3 nucleotides: TGTGCCAGCAGTTACTCACAGAGAGGAGACACTGAAGCTTTCTTT. This sequence encodes CASSYSQRGDTEAFF.

With respect to this clonotype: Likely a read error: the CDR3 ends without its conserved phenylalanine or tryptophan. This chain uses TRBV4-1 with TRBJ1-6; D gene unclear. Trimming left V 5 bases short and J 8 bases short, with 16 bases between. The CDR3 is 15 residues long. Germline V CDR1 and CDR2: MGHRA, YSYEKL. CDR3 nucleotides: TGCGCCAGCAGCATACTCTCGGCAGTTTATTCACCCCTCCACCTA. It translates to CASSILSAVYSPLHL.

Details on this clonotype: This could be a read error, since a much larger clone is one nucleotide away. This sequence joins TRBV7-9 and TRBJ1-2, with D uncertain. The CDR3 totals 16 residues. Trimming cost V 5 bases and J 3 bases, with 19 bases left between them. Germline lookup yields CDR1 SEHNR and CDR2 FQNEAQ (reference sequence). CDR3 bases: TGTGCCAGCAGCCCTCAAGGGCGGCAAGTAGACTATGGCTACACCTTC. Residues: CASSPQGRQVDYGYTF.

Details on this clonotype: A read error may account for a junction end that differs from germline. The rearrangement uses TRBV6-2 or TRBV6-3 and TRBJ1-1, with D possibly TRBD1 on 6 matching bases. Germline lookup yields CDR1 MNHEY and CDR2 SVGEGT. CDR3 length: 13 residues. DNA of the CDR3: TGTACCAGCAGTTCGGACAGTCACACTGAAGCTTTCTTT. This codes for CTSSSDSHTEAFF.

This clonotype was detected ten times or more. The CDR3 reads CSARAEADYEQYF. CDR3 DNA sequence: TGCAGTGCTAGGGCTGAAGCTGACTACGAGCAGTACTTC. The V and J genes are TRBV20-1 and TRBJ2-7; D gene unclear. CDR1 is DFQATT and CDR2 is SNEGSKA in the germline V gene (reference sequence). CDR3 length: 13 amino acids. Trimming removed 3 bases at V and 3 bases at J, with 12 bases between.

This clonotype was observed once. This CDR3 is CAGAFLQGNTDTQYF. The CDR3 bases are TGTGCTGGCGCCTTTTTGCAGGGAAACACAGATACGCAGTATTTT. The chain couples TRBV6-1 to TRBJ2-3, with D possibly being TRBD1 (5 bases). The CDR3 spans 15 residues. Germline loops: CDR1 MNHNS, CDR2 SASEGT.

With regard to this clonotype: This likely comes from a read error, as the CDR3 has no conserved phenylalanine or tryptophan at its end. The chain recombines TRBV11-2 with TRBJ1-1, with D maybe TRBD1 (5 bases). Germline V gene sequence: CDR1 SGHAT, CDR2 FQNNGV. CDR3 length: 14 amino acids. V dropped 5 bases and J dropped 1 base, with 11 bases sitting between them. Written as DNA, the CDR3 is TGTGCCAGCAGCCTAAATCAGGGGAACACTGAAGCTTTCGTT. Translation: CASSLNQGNTEAFV.

The rearrangement uses TRBV10-1 and TRBJ1-1; 12 bases map to TRBD1. The CDR3 totals 15 residues. Germline loops: CDR1 WNHNN, CDR2 SYGVQD (reference sequence). Trimming at V came to 11 bases and at J to 7 bases, leaving 14 bases not matched to a gene. Here the CDR3 DNA reads TGCGCCGTCTACCCTGGGACAGGGGGCCTGATTGAAGCTTTCTTT. This gives the protein CAVYPGTGGLIEAFF.

A few counts support this clonotype. The J gene is TRBJ2-2, the V gene TRBV9; no definite D call. Germline CDR1 is SGDLS and CDR2 is YYNGEE. The V and J ends lost 0 bases and 2 bases respectively, with 5 bases between them. The CDR3 covers 14 residues. The CDR3 nucleotides read TGTGCCAGCAGCGTAGCTACTAACACCGGGGAGCTGTTTTTT. Translating gives CASSVATNTGELFF. The whole variable domain, remainder taken from reference TRBV9 and TRBJ2-2, is DSGVTQTPKHLITATGQRVTLRCSPRSGDLSVYWYQQSLDQGLQFLIQYYNGEERAKGNILERFSAQQFPDLHSELNLSSLELGDSALYFCASSVATNTGELFFGEGSRLTVL.

J is TRBJ1-5 and V is TRBV25-1; D remains ambiguous. V was pared by 1 base and J by 6 bases, with 10 bases between. Germline V gene data show CDR1 as MGHDK and CDR2 as SYGVNS. The CDR3 is 14 amino acids. CDR3 loop: CASSEWEGGQPQHF. The CDR3 DNA sequence: TGTGCCAGCAGTGAATGGGAGGGCGGTCAGCCCCAGCATTTT.

This clonotype was detected only a few times. Since a much larger clone is just one base distant, this may be a read error. The V gene is TRBV5-1, the J gene TRBJ1-2, with D uncertain. The length of the CDR3 is 15 residues. From germline, CDR1 is SGHRS and CDR2 YFSETQ. Trimming shortened V by 0 bases and J by 7 bases, and 16 bases separated the two germline ends. Written as DNA, the CDR3 is TGCGCCAGCAGCTTGGAGGTGGGCAACTCGACTGGCTACACCTTC. Translating it yields CASSLEVGNSTGYTF.

Comments on this clonotype: This is likely a read error, given that the CDR3 carries no conserved phenylalanine or tryptophan at its end. The chain couples TRBV6-2 or TRBV6-3 to TRBJ2-1; the D gene is possibly TRBD1 (6 bases). CDR1 is MNHEY, CDR2 SVGEGT, per germline. CDR3 length equals 14 residues. Deletions cut 6 bases from V and 8 bases from J, with 17 bases between. The CDR3 DNA follows: TGTGCCAGCAGCCAGGGGACAAGGTACGATGAGCAGTTCCTC. This encodes CASSQGTRYDEQFL.

For this clonotype: Mismatch with germline at one junction end may stem from a read error. The CDR3 DNA reads TGTGCCAGCAGTATGACATGGGGGTTCAATGAGCAATTCTTC. Amino acid sequence: CASSMTWGFNEQFF. The chain combines TRBV28 with TRBJ2-1; D may correspond to TRBD1 or TRBD2 (5 bases each). The CDR3 is made up of 14 amino acids. CDR1 is MDHEN and CDR2 is SYDVKM in the germline V gene.

Note on this clonotype: The CDR3 does not end in the conserved phenylalanine or tryptophan, so this is likely a read error. This chain connects TRBV11-2 to TRBJ1-6; TRBD1 agrees at 7 bases. The CDR3 runs to 17 residues. Germline CDR1 reads SGHAT; CDR2 reads FQNNGV. V was pared by 8 bases and J by 10 bases, with 20 bases of the junction left unmatched. The CDR3 nucleotides read TGTGCCAGCGCTGACTTTGCGAACAGGGGCCCGAGCTCACCCCTCCACTCT. It specifies CASADFANRGPSSPLHS.

Notes on this clonotype: At one boundary the junction diverges from the germline segment, which might be a read error. The CDR3 is CTSSLTASGELLF. As DNA, the CDR3 is TGTACCAGCAGCTTAACGGCTTCCGGGGAGCTGTTGTTT. This chain links TRBV7-9 with TRBJ2-2, with D possibly matching TRBD2 (5 bases). Germline V gene data show CDR1 as SEHNR and CDR2 as FQNEAQ (reference sequence). The CDR3 covers 13 residues.

The chain joins TRBV4-2 to TRBJ2-7; TRBD1 agrees at 7 bases. Looked up from germline, CDR1 is LGHNA and CDR2 is YNFKEQ. Unmatched junction bases numbered 4, after V lost 6 bases and J lost 2 bases. The CDR3 loop spans 13 amino acids. The DNA of the CDR3 is TGTGCCAGCAGATTGGGACAGACCTACGAGCAGTACGTC. Its translation is CASRLGQTYEQYV.

This clonotype is judged medium-sized (0.01 to 0.1%). The rearrangement uses TRBV29-1 and TRBJ2-2, with TRBD1 as a possible D gene (5 bases). The CDR3 sequence is 12 residues long. Germline values: CDR1 SQVTM, CDR2 ANQGSEA. Trimming took off 5 bases at V and 8 bases at J, with 12 bases between the two ends. The DNA of the CDR3 is TGCAGCGTTCCGTACCCAGGGGGGGAGCTGTTTTTT. As protein: CSVPYPGGELFF.

As for this clonotype: Likely a read error: the CDR3 ends without its conserved phenylalanine or tryptophan. The rearrangement joins TRBV11-2 to TRBJ1-2; TRBD1 is a possible D gene (5 bases). Germline V gene lookup returns CDR1 SGHAT and CDR2 FQNNGV. The CDR3 loop spans 13 amino acids. With 9 bases removed from V and 8 bases from J, the gap between germline ends came to 19 bases. CDR3 region: CASSREGRGGYTS. In nucleotides, the CDR3 is TGTGCCAGTAGCAGGGAGGGGAGGGGAGGCTACACCTCC.

This clonotype occurred a few times. Being one base from a much bigger clone, this may be a read error. It is likely a read error, because the conserved phenylalanine at the end of the CDR3 is missing. The chain uses TRBV7-9 and TRBJ1-1, with D perhaps matching TRBD1 (5 bases). Germline V gene sequence: CDR1 SEHNR, CDR2 FQNEAQ (reference sequence). The CDR3 consists of 11 residues. V dropped 4 bases and J dropped 8 bases, with 8 bases sitting between them. The CDR3 is CASSSTGEAFL. The CDR3 DNA sequence: TGTGCCAGCAGCTCCACAGGCGAAGCTTTCCTT.

CDR3 coding DNA: TGTGCCACCCGGCTAGCGGAAGGGGATCTTCTCAAGCAGTACTTC. Amino acids: CATRLAEGDLLKQYF. The gene calls are TRBV10-3 and TRBJ2-7, with 7 bases identical to TRBD2. The CDR3 extends over 15 amino acids. Germline V gives CDR1 ENHRY, CDR2 SYGVKD. With V trimmed by 10 bases and J by 8 bases, 20 bases remained unmatched.

For this clonotype: Its ends do not fully match the called genes, so a read error is possible. This sequence joins TRBV4-1 and TRBJ2-3, with D hard to call. The CDR3 is 14 residues long. The V gene's germline CDR1 is MGHRA and CDR2 YSYEKL. The CDR3 spells CVSNQGQNTDTQYF. CDR3 DNA: TGCGTCAGCAACCAAGGTCAGAACACAGATACGCAGTATTTT.

Regarding this clonotype: Its ends do not fully match the called genes, so a read error is possible. V is TRBV6-2 or TRBV6-3 and J is TRBJ2-2, with D possibly TRBD2 on 5 matching bases. CDR3 length equals 17 residues. Germline V lookup: CDR1 MNHEY, CDR2 SVGEGT. The CDR3, as DNA: TGTTCCAGCAGTTACATCCAACAGAGGGCCAACACCGGGGTGCTGTTTTTT. Its protein product is CSSSYIQQRANTGVLFF.

Regarding this clonotype: Sequence at one end of the junction differs from germline and may be a read error. The CDR3 sequence is CAGRLAGSFSIDTQYF. DNA of the CDR3: TGTGCCGGCCGACTAGCGGGGTCTTTTAGCATAGATACGCAGTATTTT. The chain recombines TRBV6-2 or TRBV6-3 with TRBJ2-3; 11 bases are a match to TRBD2. CDR3 length: 16 amino acids. CDR1 MNHEY and CDR2 SVGEGT come from the germline V gene.